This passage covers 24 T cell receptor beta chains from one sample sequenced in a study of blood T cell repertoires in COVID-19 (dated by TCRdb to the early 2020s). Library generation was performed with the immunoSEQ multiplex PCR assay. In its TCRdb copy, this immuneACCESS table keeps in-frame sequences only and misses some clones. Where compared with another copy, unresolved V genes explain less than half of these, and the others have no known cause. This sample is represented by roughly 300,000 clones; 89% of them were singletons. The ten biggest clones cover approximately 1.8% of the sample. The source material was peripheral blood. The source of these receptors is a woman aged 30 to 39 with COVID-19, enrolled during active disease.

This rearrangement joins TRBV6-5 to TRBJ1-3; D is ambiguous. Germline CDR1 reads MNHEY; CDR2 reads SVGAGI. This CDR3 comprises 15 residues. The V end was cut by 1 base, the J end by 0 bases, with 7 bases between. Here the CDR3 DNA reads TGTGCCAGCAGTTACTTTGGCAGCTCTGGAAACACCATATATTTT. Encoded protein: CASSYFGSSGNTIYF.

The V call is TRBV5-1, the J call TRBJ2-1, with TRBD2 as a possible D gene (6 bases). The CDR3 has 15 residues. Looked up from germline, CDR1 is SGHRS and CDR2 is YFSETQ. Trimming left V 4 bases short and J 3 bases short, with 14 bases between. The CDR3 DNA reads TGCGCCAGCAGCCCGGCAGGGACTCTCTACAATGAGCAGTTCTTC. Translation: CASSPAGTLYNEQFF.

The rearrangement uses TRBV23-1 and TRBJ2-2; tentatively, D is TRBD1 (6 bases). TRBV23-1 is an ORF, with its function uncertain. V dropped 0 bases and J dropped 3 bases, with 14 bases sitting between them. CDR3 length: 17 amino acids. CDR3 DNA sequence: TGCGCCAGCAGTCAATCGGGCACAGGGTTGGACACCGGGGAGCTGTTTTTT. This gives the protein CASSQSGTGLDTGELFF.

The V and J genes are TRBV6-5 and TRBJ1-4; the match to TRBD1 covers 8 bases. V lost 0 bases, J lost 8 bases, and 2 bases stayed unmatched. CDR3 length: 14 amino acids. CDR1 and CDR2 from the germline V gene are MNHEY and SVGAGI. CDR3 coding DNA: TGTGCCAGCAGTTACTCTGACAGGGGAGAAAAACTGTTTTTT. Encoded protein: CASSYSDRGEKLFF.

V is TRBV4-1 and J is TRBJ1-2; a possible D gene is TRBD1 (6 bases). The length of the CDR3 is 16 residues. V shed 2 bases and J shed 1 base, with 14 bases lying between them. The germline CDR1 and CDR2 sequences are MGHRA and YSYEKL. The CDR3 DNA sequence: TGCGCCAGCAGCCAATTCCCAAACAGGGTTAACTATGGCTACACCTTC. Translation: CASSQFPNRVNYGYTF.

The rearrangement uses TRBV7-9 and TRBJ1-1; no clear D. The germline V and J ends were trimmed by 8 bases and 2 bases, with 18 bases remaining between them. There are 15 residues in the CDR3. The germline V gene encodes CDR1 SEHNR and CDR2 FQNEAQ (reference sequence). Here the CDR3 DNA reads TGTGCCAGCGCCTCGGAGGGCGCCCGAAACACTGAAGCTTTCTTT. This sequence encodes CASASEGARNTEAFF.

CDR3 sequence: CASRPTGTRNTEAFF. The CDR3 nucleotides are TGTGCCAGCAGACCAACAGGGACGAGGAACACTGAAGCTTTCTTT. The rearrangement links TRBV7-9 to TRBJ1-1; TRBD1 is a possible D gene (6 bases). Germline CDR1 and CDR2: SEHNR and FQNEAQ (reference sequence). The CDR3 covers 15 residues. V shed 6 bases and J shed 1 base, with 15 bases lying between them.

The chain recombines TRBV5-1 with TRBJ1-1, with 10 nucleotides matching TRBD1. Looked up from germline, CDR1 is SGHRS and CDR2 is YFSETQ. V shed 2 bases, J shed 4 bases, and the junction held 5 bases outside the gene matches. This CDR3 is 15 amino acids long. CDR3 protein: CASSLRQGARTEAFF. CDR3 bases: TGCGCCAGCAGCTTAAGACAGGGGGCGCGCACTGAAGCTTTCTTT.

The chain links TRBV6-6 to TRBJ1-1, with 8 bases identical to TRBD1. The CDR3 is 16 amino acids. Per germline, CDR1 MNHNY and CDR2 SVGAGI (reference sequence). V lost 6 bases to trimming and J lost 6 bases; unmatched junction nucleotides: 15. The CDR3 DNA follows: TGTGCCAGCAGGGTAGAAGGCAGGGGGCGTCTAGCTGAAGCTTTCTTT. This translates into CASRVEGRGRLAEAFF.

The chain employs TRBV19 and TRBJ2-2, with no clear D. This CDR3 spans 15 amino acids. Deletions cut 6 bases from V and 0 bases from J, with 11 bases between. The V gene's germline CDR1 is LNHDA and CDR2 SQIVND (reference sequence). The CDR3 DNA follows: TGTGCCAGTAGGGTTGGGCCCGCGAACACCGGGGAGCTGTTTTTT. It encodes CASRVGPANTGELFF.

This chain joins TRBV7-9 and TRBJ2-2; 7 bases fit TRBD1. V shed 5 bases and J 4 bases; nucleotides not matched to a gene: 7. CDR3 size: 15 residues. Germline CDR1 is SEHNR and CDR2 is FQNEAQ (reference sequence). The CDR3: CASSERQGFTGELFF. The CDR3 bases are TGTGCCAGCAGCGAAAGACAGGGTTTCACCGGGGAGCTGTTTTTT.

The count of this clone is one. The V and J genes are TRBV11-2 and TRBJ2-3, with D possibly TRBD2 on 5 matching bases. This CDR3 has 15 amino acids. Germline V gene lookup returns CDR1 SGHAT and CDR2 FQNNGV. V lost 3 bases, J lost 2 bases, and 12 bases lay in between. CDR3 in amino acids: CASSFSFGITDTQYF. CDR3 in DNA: TGTGCCAGCAGCTTCTCTTTCGGGATCACAGATACGCAGTATTTT.

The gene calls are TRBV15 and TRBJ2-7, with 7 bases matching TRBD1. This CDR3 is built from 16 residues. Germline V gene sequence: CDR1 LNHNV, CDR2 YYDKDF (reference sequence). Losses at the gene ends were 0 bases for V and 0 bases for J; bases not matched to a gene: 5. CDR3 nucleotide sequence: TGTGCCACCAGCAGAGATTCCCGGGACAGCTCCTACGAGCAGTACTTC. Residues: CATSRDSRDSSYEQYF.

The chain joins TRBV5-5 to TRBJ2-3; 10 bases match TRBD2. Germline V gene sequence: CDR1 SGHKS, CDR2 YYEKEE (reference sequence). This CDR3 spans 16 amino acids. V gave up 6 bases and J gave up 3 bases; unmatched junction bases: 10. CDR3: CASNLLAGAVTDTQYF. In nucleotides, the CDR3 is TGTGCCAGCAACCTTCTAGCGGGGGCCGTTACAGATACGCAGTATTTT. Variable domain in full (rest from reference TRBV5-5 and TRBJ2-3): DAGVTQSPTHLIKTRGQQVTLRCSPISGHKSVSWYQQVLGQGPQFIFQYYEKEERGRGNFPDRFSARQFPNYSSELNVNALLLGDSALYLCASNLLAGAVTDTQYFGPGTRLTVL.

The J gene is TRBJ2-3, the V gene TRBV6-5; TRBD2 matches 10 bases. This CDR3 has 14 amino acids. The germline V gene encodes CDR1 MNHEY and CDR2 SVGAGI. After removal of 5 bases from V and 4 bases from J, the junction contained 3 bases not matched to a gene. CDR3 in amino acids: CASSSGGVADTQYF. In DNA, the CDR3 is TGTGCCAGCAGTAGCGGGGGGGTCGCAGATACGCAGTATTTT.

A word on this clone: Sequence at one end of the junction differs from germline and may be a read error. As DNA, the CDR3 is TGTGCGAGCACGGGGGGCTCCTACAATGAGCAGTTCTTC. It translates to CASTGGSYNEQFF. This chain joins TRBV27 and TRBJ2-1; 7 nucleotides line up with TRBD2. The germline V gene has CDR1 MNHEY and CDR2 SMNVEV (reference sequence). The CDR3 runs 13 residues.

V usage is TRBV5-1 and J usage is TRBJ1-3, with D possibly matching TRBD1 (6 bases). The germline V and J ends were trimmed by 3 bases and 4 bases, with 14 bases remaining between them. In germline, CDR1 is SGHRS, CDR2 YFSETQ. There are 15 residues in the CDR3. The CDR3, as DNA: TGCGCCAGCAGCTCGGCCACAGGGAGCGGAAACACCATATATTTT. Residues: CASSSATGSGNTIYF.

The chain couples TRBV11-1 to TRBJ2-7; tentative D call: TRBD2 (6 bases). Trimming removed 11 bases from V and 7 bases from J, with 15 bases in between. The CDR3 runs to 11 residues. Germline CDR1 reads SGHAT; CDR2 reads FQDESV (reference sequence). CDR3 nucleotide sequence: TGTGCCTCAACCGGGGGATATGAGCAGTACTTC. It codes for CASTGGYEQYF.

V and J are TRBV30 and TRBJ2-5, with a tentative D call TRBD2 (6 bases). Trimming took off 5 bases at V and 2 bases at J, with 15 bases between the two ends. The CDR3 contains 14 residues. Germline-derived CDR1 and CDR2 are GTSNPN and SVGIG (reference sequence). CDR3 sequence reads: CAWGIGAGQETQYF. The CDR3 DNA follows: TGTGCCTGGGGTATAGGGGCGGGACAAGAGACCCAGTACTTC.

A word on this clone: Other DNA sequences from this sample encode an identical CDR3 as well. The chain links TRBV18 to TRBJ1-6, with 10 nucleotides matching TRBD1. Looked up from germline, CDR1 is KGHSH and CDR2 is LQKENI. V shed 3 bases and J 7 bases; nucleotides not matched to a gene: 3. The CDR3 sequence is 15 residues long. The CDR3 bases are TGTGCCAGCTCACCCGGGACAGGGGTAAATTCACCCCTCCACTTT. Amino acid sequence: CASSPGTGVNSPLHF. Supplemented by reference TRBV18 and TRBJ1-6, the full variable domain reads NAGVMQNPRHLVRRRGQEARLRCSPMKGHSHVYWYRQLPEEGLKFMVYLQKENIIDESGMPKERFSAEFPKEGPSILRIQQVVRGDSAAYFCASSPGTGVNSPLHFGNGTRLTVT.

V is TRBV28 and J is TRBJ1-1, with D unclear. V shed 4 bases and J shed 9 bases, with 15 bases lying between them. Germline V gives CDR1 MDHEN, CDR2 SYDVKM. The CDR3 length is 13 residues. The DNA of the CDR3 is TGTGCCAGCAGTTCCCCGACGGGAACCAAAGCTTTCTTT. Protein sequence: CASSSPTGTKAFF.

The CDR3 DNA reads as TGTGCCAGATTAACCTCCTCTGGCGGGGGGGAGAATGAGCAGTTCTTC. The encoded protein is CARLTSSGGGENEQFF. The gene calls are TRBV6-6 and TRBJ2-1; 9 bases agree with TRBD2. CDR3 length equals 16 residues. The V segment lost 9 bases and the J segment 7 bases; nucleotides outside the gene matches: 16. Germline V gives CDR1 MNHNY, CDR2 SVGAGI (reference sequence).

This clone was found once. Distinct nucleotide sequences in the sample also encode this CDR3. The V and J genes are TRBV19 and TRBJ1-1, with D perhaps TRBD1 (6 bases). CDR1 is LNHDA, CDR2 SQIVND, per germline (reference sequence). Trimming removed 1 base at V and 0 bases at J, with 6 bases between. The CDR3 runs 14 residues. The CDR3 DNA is TGTGCCAGTAGTATAGGGACAGTGAACACTGAAGCTTTCTTT. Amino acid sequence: CASSIGTVNTEAFF.

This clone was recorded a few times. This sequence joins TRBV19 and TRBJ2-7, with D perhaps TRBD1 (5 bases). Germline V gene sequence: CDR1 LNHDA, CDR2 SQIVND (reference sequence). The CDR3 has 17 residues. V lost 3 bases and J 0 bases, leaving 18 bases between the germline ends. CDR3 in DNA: TGTGCCAGTAGTATCAGGGTGAAAAGGGATAGCTCCTACGAGCAGTACTTC. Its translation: CASSIRVKRDSSYEQYF.